These 22 T cell receptor beta chains share one sample of origin, sequenced in a study of cytomegalovirus exposure and HLA in healthy donors. Primers: 60 Vbeta forward and 13 Jbeta reverse. Sequencing used immunoSEQ multiplex PCR; TCRdb keeps in-frame clones, though not all of them. Of some 140,000 clones in the sample, approximately 85% were seen once. Sample: PBMCs. All receptors come from a woman aged 25 to 39 in good health and CMV-seropositive.

This rearrangement joins TRBV7-9 to TRBJ1-4; D unresolved. V was cut by 1 base and J by 8 bases, with 11 bases left in between. This CDR3 comprises 14 residues. Germline V lookup: CDR1 SEHNR, CDR2 FQNEAQ (reference sequence). Written as DNA, the CDR3 is TGTGCCAGCAGCTTAGGAGCCTCCGAAGAAAAACTGTTTTTT. It encodes CASSLGASEEKLFF.

The chain is built from TRBV6-5 and TRBJ1-1; D is ambiguous. There are 14 residues in the CDR3. From germline, CDR1 is MNHEY and CDR2 SVGAGI. The V gene lost 6 bases and the J gene lost 5 bases, with 16 bases spanning the gap. Here the CDR3 reads CASRMGQAGTEAFF. CDR3 in DNA: TGTGCCAGCAGGATGGGTCAGGCGGGGACTGAAGCTTTCTTT.

This chain connects TRBV2 to TRBJ1-4; D may be TRBD1 (5 bases). V lost 6 bases, J lost 8 bases, and 10 bases lay in between. Germline values: CDR1 SNHLY, CDR2 FYNNEI. This CDR3 is 12 amino acids long. CDR3 sequence reads: CASRGQAEKLFF. The CDR3, as DNA: TGTGCCAGCAGGGGGCAGGCGGAAAAACTGTTTTTT. The complete variable domain, with remaining parts taken from reference TRBV2 and TRBJ1-4, reads EPEVTQTPSHQVTQMGQEVILRCVPISNHLYFYWYRQILGQKVEFLVSFYNNEISEKSEIFDDQFSVERPDGSNFTLKIRSTKLEDSAMYFCASRGQAEKLFFGSGTQLSVL.

In the case of this clone: Sequence at one end of the junction differs from germline and may be a read error. The chain has TRBV6-1 and TRBJ2-7; TRBD2 is a possible D gene (5 bases). This CDR3 spans 15 amino acids. Germline CDR1 is MNHNS and CDR2 is SASEGT. CDR3 in amino acids: CASSEERGANYEQYF. In DNA, the CDR3 is TGTGCCAGCAGCGAAGAACGGGGAGCGAACTACGAGCAGTACTTC.

This clone was seen more than once but under ten times. The chain has TRBV28 and TRBJ2-4; a possible D gene is TRBD1 (6 bases). V was cut by 6 bases and J by 3 bases, with 18 bases left in between. This CDR3 has 16 residues. Germline CDR1 MDHEN, CDR2 SYDVKM. CDR3 region: CASSRTFTGYKNIQYF. CDR3 nucleotides: TGTGCCAGCAGCCGTACCTTTACAGGGTACAAAAACATTCAGTACTTC.

The chain combines TRBV6-1 with TRBJ2-7; D gene unclear. V lost 0 bases, J lost 2 bases, and 20 bases lay in between. Germline V gene lookup returns CDR1 MNHNS and CDR2 SASEGT. The CDR3 covers 18 residues. CDR3 bases: TGTGCCAGCAGTGAAGCGCCGGCAACATCTACTACCCCCTACGAGCAGTACTTC. This codes for CASSEAPATSTTPYEQYF.

This chain joins TRBV5-1 and TRBJ2-3, with D possibly TRBD2 on 5 matching bases. V was shortened by 2 bases and J by 3 bases, with 25 bases between the two germline ends. The CDR3 consists of 19 residues. Germline V gene sequence: CDR1 SGHRS, CDR2 YFSETQ. The CDR3 spells CASSFKSGRGLAGTDTQYF. Written as DNA, the CDR3 is TGCGCCAGCAGCTTTAAGAGCGGTCGCGGGCTAGCCGGGACAGATACGCAGTATTTT.

In its sample, this clone was seen once. The chain couples TRBV2 to TRBJ1-2; 8 bases map to TRBD1. The germline V gene encodes CDR1 SNHLY and CDR2 FYNNEI. The CDR3 totals 14 residues. Unmatched junction bases numbered 5, after V lost 4 bases and J lost 4 bases. The CDR3 loop is CASSVTGGFYGYTF. DNA for the CDR3: TGTGCCAGCAGTGTAACAGGGGGGTTCTATGGCTACACCTTC.

The sample holds one count of this clone. This chain uses TRBV19 with TRBJ2-3, with D possibly being TRBD1 (5 bases). The length of the CDR3 is 14 residues. V was trimmed by 7 bases and J by 3 bases, leaving 14 bases between them. Germline CDR1 and CDR2: LNHDA and SQIVND (reference sequence). CDR3 in DNA: TGTGCCAGTACGGAACAAGGGGCGACAGATACGCAGTATTTT. It specifies CASTEQGATDTQYF.

The rearrangement joins TRBV4-1 to TRBJ1-1; D call uncertain. The CDR3 contains 14 residues. Germline loops: CDR1 MGHRA, CDR2 YSYEKL. V lost 2 bases and J 1 base, leaving 8 bases between the germline ends. The CDR3 bases are TGCGCCAGCAGCCAATGGGCCGAGAACACTGAAGCTTTCTTT. Amino acids: CASSQWAENTEAFF.

V gene TRBV28 combines with J gene TRBJ2-7; 8 nucleotides agree with TRBD2. Trimming removed 6 bases from V and 3 bases from J; junction bases left unmatched: 7. The CDR3 has 14 residues. Germline CDR1 and CDR2: MDHEN and SYDVKM. The DNA of the CDR3 is TGTGCCAGCAGACAAGCGGGAGCAGGCTACGAGCAGTACTTC. Translated, it gives CASRQAGAGYEQYF.

The count of this clone is one. This sequence joins TRBV2 and TRBJ1-2; D possibly corresponds to TRBD1 (5 bases). This CDR3 comprises 13 residues. CDR1 is SNHLY and CDR2 is FYNNEI in the germline V gene. Trimming stripped 6 bases from V and 4 bases from J, with 12 bases between. The CDR3 is CASSVDSSYGYTF. The CDR3 DNA follows: TGTGCCAGCAGCGTCGACAGTAGCTATGGCTACACCTTC.

The V and J genes are TRBV7-8 and TRBJ1-3, with unresolved D. This CDR3 has 13 amino acids. CDR1 is SGHVS and CDR2 is FQNEAQ in the germline V gene. The germline V and J ends were trimmed by 1 base and 4 bases, with 5 bases remaining between them. The CDR3 nucleotides read TGTGCCAGCAGCTTAGAGAGGGGAAACACCATATATTTT. Its translation: CASSLERGNTIYF. Combining the CDR3 with reference TRBV7-8 and TRBJ1-3 gives the whole variable domain GAGVSQSPRYKVAKRGQDVALRCDPISGHVSLFWYQQALGQGPEFLTYFQNEAQLDKSGLPSDRFFAERPEGSVSTLKIQRTQQEDSAVYLCASSLERGNTIYFGEGSWLTVV.

CDR3 sequence: CAISESAGSYEQYF. For the CDR3, the DNA is TGTGCCATCAGTGAGTCGGCGGGGAGCTACGAGCAGTACTTC. The V gene is TRBV10-3, the J gene TRBJ2-7; tentative D call: TRBD2 (6 bases). The V gene lost 0 bases and the J gene lost 3 bases, with 9 bases spanning the gap. The germline V gene has CDR1 ENHRY and CDR2 SYGVKD. This CDR3 is built from 14 residues.

V and J are TRBV5-4 and TRBJ2-5; no firm D call. Germline CDR1 is SGHNT and CDR2 is YYREEE (reference sequence). This CDR3 is built from 12 residues. With 1 base removed from V and 4 bases from J, the gap between germline ends came to 5 bases. CDR3 sequence reads: CASSLSRETQYF. The DNA of the CDR3 is TGTGCCAGCAGCTTGTCCCGAGAGACCCAGTACTTC.

The chain carries TRBV7-2 and TRBJ2-5; D may be TRBD2 (7 bases). The CDR3 is made up of 17 amino acids. With 2 bases removed from V and 4 bases from J, the gap between germline ends came to 20 bases. The germline CDR1 and CDR2 sequences are SGHTA and FQGNSA. The DNA of the CDR3 is TGTGCCAGCAGCTTAAAGATGTCGTGGGGAGGGGGAGAGACCCAGTACTTC. Amino acid sequence: CASSLKMSWGGGETQYF.

The chain is built from TRBV6-1 and TRBJ1-1, with D possibly being TRBD1 (5 bases). The CDR3 has 17 amino acids. The germline V and J ends were trimmed by 4 bases and 4 bases, with 22 bases remaining between them. Germline CDR1 is MNHNS and CDR2 is SASEGT. The CDR3 region is CASSGFVGATEATEAFF. The CDR3, as DNA: TGTGCCAGCAGTGGGTTCGTTGGGGCCACCGAGGCCACTGAAGCTTTCTTT.

There are a few counts of this clone. The rearrangement links TRBV28 to TRBJ2-5; D might be TRBD2 (6 bases). The V gene lost 10 bases and the J gene lost 4 bases, with 22 bases spanning the gap. The CDR3 is 15 amino acids. The germline gives CDR1 MDHEN, CDR2 SYDVKM. In DNA form, the CDR3 reads TGTGCCACTCAGGAGGTAGGAGGGAACAGAGAGACCCAGTACTTC. Translating it yields CATQEVGGNRETQYF.

The chain uses TRBV9 and TRBJ1-2, with a tentative D call TRBD1 (5 bases). V lost 7 bases to trimming and J lost 3 bases, with 16 bases between them. The CDR3 contains 14 residues. Germline V lookup: CDR1 SGDLS, CDR2 YYNGEE. In DNA, the CDR3 is TGTGCCAGCGGCTGGGGGTGGGGGGACTATGGCTACACCTTC. Amino acids: CASGWGWGDYGYTF.

The chain couples TRBV13 to TRBJ1-6, with D unresolved. V lost 5 bases, J lost 7 bases, and 9 bases lay in between. The V gene's germline CDR1 is PRHDT and CDR2 FYEKMQ (reference sequence). This CDR3 is 13 amino acids long. This chain's CDR3 is CASSPGFNSPLHF. CDR3 sequence (DNA): TGTGCCAGCAGCCCCGGGTTCAATTCACCCCTCCACTTT.

This rearrangement joins TRBV7-2 to TRBJ1-5, with 9 nucleotides matching TRBD1. The junction had 12 bases not matched to a gene; V was cut back by 5 bases and J by 7 bases. This CDR3 has 16 amino acids. From germline, CDR1 is SGHTA and CDR2 FQGNSA. CDR3 loop: CASSAEQGADGQPQHF. Written as DNA, the CDR3 is TGTGCCAGCAGCGCTGAACAGGGGGCAGACGGGCAGCCCCAGCATTTT.

The CDR3 bases are TGTGCCAGCAGCTTAGTAGCCACTACCGGGGAGCTGTTTTTT. This gives the protein CASSLVATTGELFF. This rearrangement joins TRBV7-9 to TRBJ2-2; D is uncertain. Germline loops: CDR1 SEHNR, CDR2 FQNEAQ (reference sequence). The CDR3 extends over 14 amino acids. Trimming left V 1 base short and J 5 bases short, with 8 bases between.